This is a list of T cell receptor beta chains from one sample in a study of shared clonotypes between healthy human individuals. Produced via immunoSEQ multiplex PCR; TCRdb's table is partial and in-frame only. The sample lists about 2,100,000 clones; under 95% were seen once. The sequenced sample consisted of naive CD8+ T cells from PBMCs. These receptors were obtained from a man between 18 and 35 years old in good health. Some clones in this sample may be carry-over from other donors' samples. CDR3s include the opening cysteine and the closing phenylalanine or tryptophan. The D gene is left open where the match is weak. Clone sizes are given selectively: once, few, many, or a class where the clone is expanded.

CDR3	DNA	J	length	D	V	size
CASRATDWAYNEQFF	TGTGCCAGCAGGGCTACGGACTGGGCCTACAATGAGCAGTTCTTC	TRBJ2-1	15	-	TRBV6-1	-
CASSNSGRSSYEQYF	TGTGCCAGCAGCAATAGCGGGAGGAGCTCCTACGAGCAGTACTTC	TRBJ2-7	15	TRBD2	TRBV7-8	-
CASSSKDRGSTDTQYF	TGTGCCAGCAGCTCTAAGGACAGGGGAAGCACAGATACGCAGTATTTT	TRBJ2-3	16	TRBD1	TRBV7-2	-
CASSHSRTGPNEQFF	TGTGCCAGCAGCCATTCCCGGACAGGGCCCAATGAGCAGTTCTTC	TRBJ2-1	15	TRBD1	TRBV16	-
CASSLFRGYGYTF	TGTGCCAGCAGTTTGTTCAGGGGCTATGGCTACACCTTC	TRBJ1-2	13	-	TRBV28	few
CASSAQQGSQPQHF	TGTGCCAGTAGTGCCCAACAGGGGAGTCAGCCCCAGCATTTT	TRBJ1-5	14	TRBD1	TRBV19	-
CATSRVRYYEQYF	TGTGCCACCAGCAGAGTCCGCTACTACGAGCAGTACTTC	TRBJ2-7	13	-	TRBV15	-
CASSEQALDTQYF	TGTGCCAGCAGTGAACAGGCACTGGATACGCAGTATTTT	TRBJ2-3	13	-	TRBV2	-
CASSFQGLSYEQYF	TGTGCCAGCAGCTTCCAGGGACTTTCCTACGAGCAGTACTTC	TRBJ2-7	14	-	TRBV7-9	-
CASSPLGGRFLYEQYF	TGTGCCAGCAGTCCCCTAGGGGGGCGGTTCCTCTACGAGCAGTACTTC	TRBJ2-7	16	-	TRBV27	-
CASSLGKGTTDTQYF	TGCGCCAGCAGCTTGGGAAAGGGGACCACAGATACGCAGTATTTT	TRBJ2-3	15	-	TRBV5-1	-
CASSLGLAENTGELFF	TGTGCCAGCAGCTTAGGACTAGCGGAGAACACCGGGGAGCTGTTTTTT	TRBJ2-2	16	TRBD2	TRBV7-7	-
CASSQGLAGELFF	TGCGCCAGCAGCCAAGGGCTGGCCGGGGAGCTGTTTTTT	TRBJ2-2	13	-	TRBV4-1	-
CASSSTGGFGYGYTF	TGTGCCAGCAGCTCGACAGGGGGCTTTGGCTATGGCTACACCTTC	TRBJ1-2	15	TRBD1	TRBV7-8	-
CSVEEEVENIQYF	TGCAGCGTTGAAGAGGAGGTGGAAAACATTCAGTACTTC	TRBJ2-4	13	-	TRBV29-1	-
CASSLLLAGVFSEQYF	TGTGCCAGCAGTTTATTACTAGCGGGAGTATTCTCCGAGCAGTACTTC	TRBJ2-7	16	TRBD2	TRBV28	-
CASSESHRGQGNYGYTF	TGTGCCAGCAGTGAAAGCCACCGGGGACAGGGTAACTATGGCTACACCTTC	TRBJ1-2	17	TRBD1	TRBV6-1	-
CASSVPGLAGADEQFF	TGTGCCAGCAGTGTACCGGGACTAGCGGGAGCCGATGAGCAGTTCTTC	TRBJ2-1	16	TRBD2	TRBV6-1	-
CSVWTGGSYEQYF	TGCAGCGTTTGGACAGGGGGTTCCTACGAGCAGTACTTC	TRBJ2-7	13	TRBD1	TRBV29-1	once
CASSFLNSNTGDVDVDEQFF	TGTGCCAGCAGTTTTCTTAACTCTAACACAGGGGATGTCGATGTGGATGAGCAGTTCTTC	TRBJ2-1	20	TRBD1	TRBV28	-
CASSPTGREQYF	TGTGCCAGCAGCCCGACAGGGCGGGAGCAGTACTTC	TRBJ2-7	12	TRBD1	TRBV11-2	-
CSVASREDSYEQYF	TGCAGCGTTGCTTCCCGGGAGGACTCCTACGAGCAGTACTTC	TRBJ2-7	14	TRBD2	TRBV29-1	-
CASSLSGGRPKEKLFF	TGTGCCAGCAGCTTAAGTGGGGGCCGGCCCAAGGAAAAACTGTTTTTT	TRBJ1-4	16	-	TRBV11-2	-
CASSPWTGSTYEQYF	TGTGCCAGTAGTCCTTGGACAGGGAGCACCTACGAGCAGTACTTC	TRBJ2-7	15	TRBD1	TRBV19	once
CASRTRQGARYNEQFF	TGTGCCAGCAGGACAAGACAGGGGGCTAGGTACAATGAGCAGTTCTTC	TRBJ2-1	16	TRBD1	TRBV6-4	-
CASSAGTATYEQYF	TGTGCCAGCAGTGCCGGGACAGCTACCTACGAGCAGTACTTC	TRBJ2-7	14	TRBD1	TRBV6-5	-
CASSPTGSNAFF	TGTGCCAGCAGCCCGACAGGGTCCAATGCTTTCTTT	TRBJ1-1	12	TRBD1	TRBV9	-
CASVPGSSGANVLTF	TGCGCCAGCGTACCAGGGTCCTCTGGGGCCAACGTCCTGACTTTC	TRBJ2-6	15	-	TRBV4-1	-
CASSITGLREQYF	TGTGCCAGTAGTATCACAGGTCTTAGGGAGCAGTACTTC	TRBJ2-7	13	-	TRBV19	-
CASSPRTGGLYEQYF	TGTGCCAGCAGTCCGCGGACAGGGGGGCTCTACGAGCAGTACTTC	TRBJ2-7	15	TRBD1	TRBV27	-
CASSLSGANEQFF	TGCGCCAGCAGCTTGTCCGGGGCAAATGAGCAGTTCTTC	TRBJ2-1	13	-	TRBV5-1	-
CASNPTEGPHEQYF	TGTGCCAGCAACCCCACGGAGGGACCCCACGAGCAGTACTTC	TRBJ2-7	14	-	TRBV11-2	-
CASTRGAVYYGYTF	TGTGCCAGCACCCGGGGGGCGGTCTACTATGGCTACACCTTC	TRBJ1-2	14	-	TRBV28	-
CASSSQGLNTEAFF	TGTGCCAGCAGCTCGCAGGGATTGAACACTGAAGCTTTCTTT	TRBJ1-1	14	-	TRBV5-8	-
CASTAFTGTEGYTF	TGTGCCAGCACTGCCTTTACCGGGACGGAAGGCTACACCTTC	TRBJ1-2	14	-	TRBV6-5	-
CASSEGARAYGYTF	TGTGCCAGCAGTGAAGGGGCCAGGGCCTATGGCTACACCTTC	TRBJ1-2	14	-	TRBV2	-
CASSLAGSYNQPQHF	TGTGCCAGCAGCTTAGCCGGGTCCTACAATCAGCCCCAGCATTTT	TRBJ1-5	15	-	TRBV7-2	few
CASSSPGGGRAGYEQYF	TGTGCCAGCAGCTCCCCCGGGGGCGGGAGGGCCGGGTACGAGCAGTACTTC	TRBJ2-7	17	TRBD2	TRBV7-9	-
CASSLGGSVADTQYF	TGTGCCAGCAGCTTGGGCGGGAGCGTCGCAGATACGCAGTATTTT	TRBJ2-3	15	TRBD2	TRBV11-2	-
CASSQSVVAYEQYF	TGTGCCAGCAGCCAATCGGTAGTAGCCTACGAGCAGTACTTC	TRBJ2-7	14	-	TRBV16	-
CASNLQGEGVTGELFF	TGTGCCAGCAACCTACAGGGGGAAGGGGTAACCGGGGAGCTGTTTTTT	TRBJ2-2	16	TRBD1	TRBV28	-
CASSQTSGNYNEQFF	TGTGCCAGTAGCCAGACTAGCGGTAACTACAATGAGCAGTTCTTC	TRBJ2-1	15	TRBD2	TRBV19	-
CASSSGGPGNTIYF	TGTGCCAGCAGCTCAGGGGGACCAGGAAACACCATATATTTT	TRBJ1-3	14	TRBD1	TRBV7-9	-
CSVPRGGRGYTF	TGCAGCGTTCCCCGGGGGGGGAGAGGCTACACCTTC	TRBJ1-2	12	-	TRBV29-1	-
CASSLSTLGNEQFF	TGTGCCAGCAGTTTATCCACTTTGGGCAATGAGCAGTTCTTC	TRBJ2-1	14	-	TRBV27	-
CASSLRQRSSYEQYF	TGTGCCAGCAGCCTCCGACAGAGGAGCTCCTACGAGCAGTACTTC	TRBJ2-7	15	-	TRBV7-9	-
CASSVEDIPSVLGTQYF	TGTGCCAGCAGCGTAGAGGACATTCCGTCTGTGCTGGGGACCCAGTACTTC	TRBJ2-5	17	-	TRBV9	-
CASSYGGLEQYF	TGTGCCAGCAGTTACGGGGGGTTGGAGCAGTACTTC	TRBJ2-7	12	TRBD2	TRBV27	-
CASSTHDRSSYNEQFF	TGTGCCAGCAGCACCCACGACAGGAGCTCCTACAATGAGCAGTTCTTC	TRBJ2-1	16	-	TRBV21-1	-
CASSQEGPYEQYF	TGCGCCAGCAGCCAAGAGGGTCCCTACGAGCAGTACTTC	TRBJ2-7	13	-	TRBV4-3	-
CASSVSGSPSYEQYF	TGTGCCAGCAGCGTTTCAGGTTCGCCCTCCTACGAGCAGTACTTC	TRBJ2-7	15	-	TRBV9	-
CASSLWGPSYNEQFF	TGTGCCAGCAGTTTATGGGGGCCCTCCTACAATGAGCAGTTCTTC	TRBJ2-1	15	-	TRBV27	-
CATSRDTQWEPQHF	TGTGCCACCAGCAGAGATACTCAGTGGGAGCCCCAGCATTTT	TRBJ1-5	14	-	TRBV15	-
CASSQGPLGLSYNEQFF	TGCGCCAGCAGCCAGGGACCCCTAGGTTTGAGCTACAATGAGCAGTTCTTC	TRBJ2-1	17	-	TRBV4-3	-
CASSPGLADISEQFF	TGTGCCAGCAGCCCGGGACTAGCAGACATCTCTGAGCAGTTCTTC	TRBJ2-1	15	TRBD2	TRBV9	-
CASSSGTGYEQYF	TGTGCCAGCAGCTCCGGGACAGGGTACGAGCAGTACTTC	TRBJ2-7	13	TRBD1	TRBV5-6	-
CSVDLGVGYTF	TGCAGCGTTGATCTGGGCGTAGGCTACACCTTC	TRBJ1-2	11	-	TRBV29-1	-
CSVRPGAEAFF	TGCAGCGTTCGACCGGGGGCTGAAGCTTTCTTT	TRBJ1-1	11	-	TRBV29-1	few
CSVGVFGQGADWNEQFF	TGCAGCGTTGGAGTGTTCGGACAGGGGGCAGATTGGAATGAGCAGTTCTTC	TRBJ2-1	17	TRBD1	TRBV29-1	-
CASSEDGAQGAIWEQYF	TGTGCCAGCAGTGAAGATGGGGCGCAGGGGGCGATTTGGGAGCAGTACTTC	TRBJ2-7	17	TRBD1	TRBV2	-